The present T cell receptor (beta chain) was sequenced within a study of cytomegalovirus exposure and HLA in healthy donors. Study at large: Unique TCRs from HLA-typed donors, around 79 million of them, were held in an early data release.

Concerning this clone: The antigen is unknown.

Donors were ostensibly healthy at sampling, although undocumented immune exposures were probable. Study results and limitations: Most TCR sequences showed up rarely, but some public TCRs showed up in many donors. About 87% or about 30% of the time was how often most TCR beta V segments were productive, according to an earlier analysis.

PCR primers comprised 60 Vbeta and 13 Jbeta primers. Measured with immunoSEQ multiplex PCR; TCRdb has only the in-frame clones, and not every one. The top ten clones hold about 2.2% of a sample with 130,000 to 150,000 clones, about 80% of them seen once. The V and J ends lost 0 bases and 5 bases respectively, with 17 bases between them. This CDR3 contains 17 residues. Germline V gives CDR1 KGHSH, CDR2 LQKENI. The chain links TRBV18 to TRBJ2-1, with a tentative D call TRBD2 (6 bases). What was sequenced was PBMCs. The receptor's source is a man aged 25 to 40 in good health and CMV-seronegative. CDR3 region: CASSPPVGVRGDNEQFF. The CDR3 DNA reads TGTGCCAGCTCACCACCCGTTGGGGTGCGGGGAGACAATGAGCAGTTCTTC.